The subject of this entry is one TCR beta chain. A Seattle source enrolled patients during active infection and followed them longitudinally. This specimen comes from a study of blood T cell repertoires in COVID-19. Across the whole study: Material from acute and convalescent COVID-19 was sourced from the United States, Italy and Spain. T cells, B-cell-depleted T cells, or PBMCs provided the cDNA or gDNA that served as material.

Profiled with immunoSEQ multiplex PCR; TCRdb holds only in-frame clones, not every one. The table records under 350,000 clones, over 75% of them present only once. The ends were cut back, 2 bases at V and 3 bases at J, with 10 bases in the middle. The V gene's germline CDR1 is MDHEN and CDR2 SYDVKM. CDR3 size: 14 residues. This clonotype originated in a woman aged 30 to 39 with COVID-19, enrolled during active disease. Material: peripheral blood. This rearrangement joins TRBV28 to TRBJ1-1; D remains unclear. CDR3 protein: CASSLAPGYTEAFF. CDR3 DNA sequence: TGTGCCAGCAGTTTAGCCCCGGGTTACACTGAAGCTTTCTTT.